A selection of T cell receptor beta chains follows, all from one sample in a study of OX40 agonist ivuxolimab in advanced cancers. Generated by immunoSEQ multiplex PCR, the TCRdb table keeps only in-frame clones and is missing some. The data contain roughly 10,000 clones, around 90% of them seen just once; the ten biggest clones take up 15% to 20%. The sequencing used CD4+ or CD8+ T cells sorted from blood, collected in a trial of the OX40 agonist ivuxolimab. The receptors shown here come from an adult with an advanced solid tumor such as melanoma, head and neck, liver or kidney cancer. Both conserved end residues are trimmed from each CDR3. The order of the fields is clone size, V gene, CDR3 protein. Clone size is shown for a subset of rows, as once, few, many or a class of expanded clone.

size: .; V: TRBV9; CDR3: ASSDRDRHHVLT
size: .; V: TRBV5-8; CDR3: ASSLELQVYGYT
size: .; V: TRBV15; CDR3: ATSRGQGGGNEQF
size: .; V: TRBV7-6; CDR3: ASSWSGTGDTGELF
size: .; V: TRBV18; CDR3: ASSTWGDTEAF
size: .; V: TRBV5-1; CDR3: ASSLSRGNTDTQY
size: .; V: TRBV25-1; CDR3: ASSAGFTYEQY
size: .; V: TRBV7-8; CDR3: ASSRGDLAKNIQY
size: .; V: TRBV6-6; CDR3: ASRGSYEQY
size: .; V: TRBV27; CDR3: ASSSPGGKDLDTQY
size: .; V: TRBV7-9; CDR3: ASSPRDRGENEQF
size: .; V: TRBV7-9; CDR3: ASSLAGQGIGELF
size: .; V: TRBV13; CDR3: ASSPRSGQALYGYT
size: once; V: TRBV6-5; CDR3: ASNPRDGVEQY
size: .; V: TRBV30; CDR3: AWSYGTGVEQY
size: .; V: TRBV2; CDR3: ASSDNPEGGYGYT
size: .; V: TRBV15; CDR3: ATRQATSSYNEQF
size: .; V: TRBV9; CDR3: ASSEGSPSSYNEQF
size: once; V: TRBV27; CDR3: ASSPGGPFPNQY
size: once; V: TRBV19; CDR3: ASSIEGAIGNEKLF
size: .; V: TRBV27; CDR3: ASSRSISYTYNEQF
size: .; V: TRBV5-1; CDR3: ASSFLQGAYEQY
size: .; V: TRBV27; CDR3: ASTYGQGAYEQY
size: .; V: TRBV7-9; CDR3: ASSLAGTSGRATIEQF
size: few; V: TRBV5-1; CDR3: ASSRGGPDTQY
size: .; V: TRBV19; CDR3: ASSTDLGTRIIFGNTIY
size: once; V: TRBV29-1; CDR3: SVAGQSSSTDTQY
size: once; V: TRBV5-8; CDR3: ASSLGWEQF
size: .; V: TRBV7-9; CDR3: ASSLLAGVSTDTQY
size: .; V: TRBV27; CDR3: ASSLGTNTGELF
size: .; V: TRBV5-1; CDR3: ASSLDGNQPQH
size: .; V: TRBV19; CDR3: ASRAGRGYT
size: .; V: TRBV7-3; CDR3: ASNSSGVREGPSYEQY
size: .; V: TRBV28; CDR3: ASTQSLDRNTEAF
size: .; V: TRBV19; CDR3: ASSLGSPLH
size: once; V: TRBV6-6; CDR3: ASIGDSQETQY
size: .; V: TRBV10-3; CDR3: ATLPSGERGQPQH
size: .; V: TRBV5-5; CDR3: ASSFSPPAPYEQY
size: .; V: TRBV4-1; CDR3: ASSQDGGVFNSPLH
size: .; V: TRBV10-2; CDR3: ASSDWSSGSSAGELF
size: .; V: TRBV7-9; CDR3: ASSPGGGPLHQETQY
size: .; V: TRBV4-3; CDR3: ASSQTGQGLTEAF
size: .; V: TRBV13; CDR3: ASLRGGEQY
size: .; V: TRBV15; CDR3: ATSRTGGGYT
size: once; V: TRBV9; CDR3: ASSLIGRDEQF
size: .; V: TRBV7-9; CDR3: ASSVWRGGGQETQY
size: .; V: TRBV5-4; CDR3: ASSFLGDQETQY
size: .; V: TRBV6-5; CDR3: ASSGDTGELF
size: .; V: TRBV6-5; CDR3: ASRTGVEQF
size: once; V: TRBV14; CDR3: ASSQNRGQSPRDYGYT
size: .; V: TRBV6-6; CDR3: ASNEREEYNEQF
size: .; V: TRBV9; CDR3: ASSQRTLNYGYT
size: few; V: TRBV7-9; CDR3: ASSSAQPTSGEQY
size: .; V: TRBV27; CDR3: ASSPRDRGLQPQH
size: .; V: TRBV5-1; CDR3: ASSLRGTGEGSYEQY